Below, 20 T cell receptor beta chains from the same sample are listed, as sequenced in a study of type 1 and type 2 diabetes patients. The PCR template was genomic DNA. Amplification of the beta chain CDR3 used 30 forward and 13 reverse multiplex primers. TCRdb re-called the multiplex PCR reads through MiXCR, storing one row per CDR3 protein. The sample carries 250,000 or so distinct CDR3 sequences, around 50% recorded once. The specimen was peripheral blood mononuclear cells (PBMCs). These receptor sequences come from a young man with type 2 diabetes.

The chain joins TRBV27 to TRBJ1-4, with 8 bases that match TRBD1. This CDR3 contains 14 residues. The V gene's germline CDR1 is MNHEY and CDR2 SMNVEV (reference sequence). V shed 8 bases and J 2 bases; nucleotides not matched to a gene: 4. CDR3 sequence (DNA): TGTGCCAGCGCCGACAGGGGCACTAATGAAAAACTGTTTTTT. It translates to CASADRGTNEKLFF.

The CDR3 spells CAFLERTNEKLFF. CDR3 sequence (DNA): TGTGCCTTCTTAGAGCGGACTAATGAAAAACTGTTTTTT. The V call is TRBV30, the J call TRBJ1-4; D is ambiguous. The CDR3 is made up of 13 amino acids. Germline CDR1 reads GTSNPN; CDR2 reads SVGIG (reference sequence). Trimming removed 7 bases at V and 2 bases at J, with 11 bases between.

This chain joins TRBV12-3 or TRBV12-4 and TRBJ2-5; perhaps TRBD2 as D (6 bases). The CDR3 consists of 15 residues. V dropped 2 bases and J dropped 3 bases, with 13 bases sitting between them. CDR3 region: CASSLRAGQKETQYF. In DNA, the CDR3 is TGTGCCAGCAGTTTAAGGGCGGGGCAAAAAGAGACCCAGTACTTC.

The chain carries TRBV7-3 and TRBJ2-5; D unclear. The CDR3 totals 14 residues. Trimming removed 1 base at V and 3 bases at J, with 9 bases between. CDR1 is SGHTA and CDR2 is FQGTGA in the germline V gene. The CDR3 region has the DNA TGTGCCAGCAGCTTAAGGGCAGATAAAGAGACCCAGTACTTC. Its protein product is CASSLRADKETQYF.

This chain uses TRBV7-2 with TRBJ1-5; 9 bases are shared with TRBD1. Per the germline V gene, CDR1 is SGHTA and CDR2 is FQGNSA. Germline trimming cut 3 bases from V and 9 bases from J; bases unmatched to any gene: 12. The CDR3 loop spans 16 amino acids. The CDR3 DNA sequence: TGTGCCAGCAGCTTTCTAGGGACAGGGAATAGTTGGCCCCAGCATTTT. Translation: CASSFLGTGNSWPQHF.

This chain uses TRBV7-2 with TRBJ1-4; perhaps TRBD1 as D (5 bases). The V end lost 6 bases, the J end lost 7 bases, and 21 bases lay between the germline ends. The CDR3 is 16 residues long. Germline CDR1 reads SGHTA; CDR2 reads FQGNSA. The chain's CDR3 is CASSPPGGVLGEKLFF. CDR3 DNA sequence: TGTGCCAGCAGTCCCCCTGGGGGGGTCTTGGGTGAAAAACTGTTTTTT.

The rearrangement uses TRBV6-2 or TRBV6-3 and TRBJ2-2; a possible D gene is TRBD2 (7 bases). Trimming shortened V by 2 bases and J by 7 bases, and 14 bases separated the two germline ends. This CDR3 has 15 amino acids. Germline lookup yields CDR1 MNHEY and CDR2 SVGEGT. The CDR3 protein is CASSYKGGPYGELFF. Written as DNA, the CDR3 is TGTGCCAGCAGTTACAAGGGGGGGCCTTACGGGGAGCTGTTTTTT.

This clonotype showed up many times. This chain connects TRBV10-3 to TRBJ1-2, with D unclear. The CDR3 sequence is 13 residues long. Trimming took 2 bases from V and 4 from J, leaving 8 bases between them. The germline V gene encodes CDR1 ENHRY and CDR2 SYGVKD. The CDR3 is CAISEGSGYGYTF. The CDR3 DNA reads TGTGCCATCAGTGAGGGATCCGGCTATGGCTACACCTTC.

A remark on this clonotype: A much larger clone differs from this one at a single base, so this may be a read error. This chain links TRBV15 with TRBJ1-5, with 7 bases fitting TRBD1. Germline loops: CDR1 LNHNV, CDR2 YYDKDF (reference sequence). This CDR3 is 15 amino acids long. CDR3 bases: TGTGCCACCAGCAGAGCCGACAGGGTGGGGCAGCCCCAGAATTTT. It translates to CATSRADRVGQPQNF.

The V gene is TRBV28, the J gene TRBJ2-5, with a tentative D call TRBD1 (5 bases). The J call is uncertain, as TRBJ2-1 better fits the DNA end. The CDR3 runs 14 residues. CDR1 and CDR2 (germline): MDHEN, SYDVKM. CDR3 DNA: TGTGCCAGCAGTCCCCCGGACAACCAAGAGACCCAGTTCTTC. Amino acid sequence: CASSPPDNQETQFF.

This clonotype came up once. V is TRBV6-1 and J is TRBJ2-7; D is uncertain. The CDR3 is made up of 15 amino acids. The germline CDR1 and CDR2 sequences are MNHNS and SASEGT. The ends were cut back, 5 bases at V and 2 bases at J, with 16 bases in the middle. The CDR3 region has the DNA TGTGCCAGCAGTTCGGCCGGCGGTTCCCCCTACGAGCAGTACTTC. This gives the protein CASSSAGGSPYEQYF.

With regard to this clonotype: Since no conserved phenylalanine or tryptophan closes the CDR3, a read error is the likely cause. The genes are TRBV20-1 and TRBJ1-2, with a possible D match to TRBD1 (5 bases). In germline, CDR1 is DFQATT, CDR2 SNEGSKA (reference sequence). V dropped 7 bases and J dropped 5 bases, with 14 bases sitting between them. CDR3 length: 12 residues. The CDR3 spells CSGSGVRYGYTS. The DNA of the CDR3 is TGCAGTGGTTCGGGGGTCCGATATGGCTACACCTCC.

This clonotype was seen many times. The chain uses TRBV29-1 and TRBJ2-5; D gene unclear. CDR1 is SQVTM and CDR2 is ANQGSEA in the germline V gene. The V gene lost 5 bases and the J gene lost 7 bases, with 8 bases spanning the gap. The CDR3 spans 10 residues. The CDR3 region is CSVREGTQYF. CDR3 DNA sequence: TGCAGCGTTAGGGAAGGGACCCAGTACTTC.

The chain joins TRBV9 to TRBJ1-6; D unresolved. The germline CDR1 and CDR2 sequences are SGDLS and YYNGEE. V gave up 1 base and J gave up 9 bases, with 14 bases separating them. The CDR3 length is 15 residues. The CDR3 loop reads CASSVIGTEGSPLHF. The DNA of the CDR3 is TGTGCCAGCAGCGTAATAGGAACAGAGGGTTCACCCCTCCACTTT.

This chain connects TRBV19 to TRBJ2-5; 10 nucleotides agree with TRBD2. The CDR3 has 19 residues. Germline CDR1 reads LNHDA; CDR2 reads SQIVND (reference sequence). Trimming took 5 bases from V and 5 from J; bases not matched to a gene: 20. As DNA, the CDR3 is TGTGCCAGTAGTCCGCCGGAGTCTAGCGGGGGTTTTTTCGTGGAGACCCAGTACTTC. This encodes CASSPPESSGGFFVETQYF.

The chain combines TRBV7-3 with TRBJ2-1; no definite D call. Germline lookup yields CDR1 SGHTA and CDR2 FQGTGA. V was cut by 2 bases and J by 0 bases, with 8 bases left in between. This CDR3 has 15 amino acids. The CDR3 here is CASSLFGSSYNEQFF. CDR3 in DNA: TGTGCCAGCAGCTTATTTGGCAGCTCCTACAATGAGCAGTTCTTC.

The chain combines TRBV9 with TRBJ2-7; D might be TRBD1 or TRBD2, each matching 5 bases. The V end was cut by 5 bases, the J end by 6 bases, with 18 bases between. In germline, CDR1 is SGDLS, CDR2 YYNGEE. CDR3 size: 14 residues. The CDR3 DNA is TGTGCCAGCAGTCCAGGTGGGGGAATTCTCGAGCAGTACTTC. Translation gives CASSPGGGILEQYF.

This clonotype was counted many times. The V gene is TRBV7-8, the J gene TRBJ2-7, with D possibly TRBD2 on 6 matching bases. V lost 4 bases and J lost 5, with 12 bases in between. This CDR3 is 13 amino acids long. The germline CDR1 and CDR2 sequences are SGHVS and FQNEAQ. CDR3 nucleotide sequence: TGTGCCAGCAGCTCGGGACTCACCGACGAGCAGTACTTC. Protein: CASSSGLTDEQYF.

This clonotype was recorded at least ten times. This chain uses TRBV6-2 or TRBV6-3 with TRBJ2-1, with D possibly TRBD2 on 5 matching bases. Germline V gives CDR1 MNHEY, CDR2 SVGEGT. The CDR3 loop spans 14 amino acids. Trimming stripped 6 bases from V and 3 bases from J, with 12 bases between. The CDR3 DNA reads as TGTGCCAGCAGGGAAGCGGATGTCTACAATGAGCAGTTCTTC. Translating it yields CASREADVYNEQFF.

The chain combines TRBV7-8 with TRBJ2-3; D may be TRBD2 (5 bases). The germline gives CDR1 SGHVS, CDR2 FQNEAQ. The CDR3 length is 15 residues. The V end lost 5 bases, the J end lost 2 bases, and 14 bases lay between the germline ends. CDR3 nucleotide sequence: TGTGCCAGCAGCCCCACGGGGTGGCTCACAGATACGCAGTATTTT. It codes for CASSPTGWLTDTQYF. The variable domain in full, completed from reference TRBV7-8 and TRBJ2-3, reads GAGVSQSPRYKVAKRGQDVALRCDPISGHVSLFWYQQALGQGPEFLTYFQNEAQLDKSGLPSDRFFAERPEGSVSTLKIQRTQQEDSAVYLCASSPTGWLTDTQYFGPGTRLTVL.